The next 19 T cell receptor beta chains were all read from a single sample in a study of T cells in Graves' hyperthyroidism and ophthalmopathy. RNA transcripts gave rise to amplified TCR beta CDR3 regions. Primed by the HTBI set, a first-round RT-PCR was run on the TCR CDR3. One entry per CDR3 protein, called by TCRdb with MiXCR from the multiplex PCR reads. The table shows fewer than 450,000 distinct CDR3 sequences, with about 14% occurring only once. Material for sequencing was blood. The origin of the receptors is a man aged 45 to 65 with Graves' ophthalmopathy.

CDR3 coding DNA: TGTGCCAGCAGCCGACAGGCTGAGTACGAGCAGTACTTC. It encodes CASSRQAEYEQYF. This rearrangement joins TRBV7-6 to TRBJ2-7; tentative D call: TRBD1 (6 bases). In germline, CDR1 is SGHVS, CDR2 FNYEAQ. V was trimmed by 5 bases and J by 4 bases, leaving 12 bases between them. The CDR3 spans 13 residues.

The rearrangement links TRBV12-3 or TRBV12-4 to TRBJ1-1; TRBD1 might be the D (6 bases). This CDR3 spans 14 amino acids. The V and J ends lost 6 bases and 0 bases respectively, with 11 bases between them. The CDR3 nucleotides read TGTGCCAGCAGATACAGGGCCATGAACACTGAAGCTTTCTTT. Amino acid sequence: CASRYRAMNTEAFF.

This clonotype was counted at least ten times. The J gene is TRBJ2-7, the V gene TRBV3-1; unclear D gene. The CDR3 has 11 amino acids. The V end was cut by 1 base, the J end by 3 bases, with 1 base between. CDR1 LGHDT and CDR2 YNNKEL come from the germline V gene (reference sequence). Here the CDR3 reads CASSQVYEQYF. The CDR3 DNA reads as TGTGCCAGCAGCCAAGTCTACGAGCAGTACTTC.

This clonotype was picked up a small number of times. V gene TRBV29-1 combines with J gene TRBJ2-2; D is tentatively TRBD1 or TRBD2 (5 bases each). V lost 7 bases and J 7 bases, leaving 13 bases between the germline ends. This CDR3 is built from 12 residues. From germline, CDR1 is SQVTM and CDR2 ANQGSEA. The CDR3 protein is CSAERTYGELFF. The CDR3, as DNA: TGCAGCGCCGAGCGGACATACGGGGAGCTGTTTTTT.

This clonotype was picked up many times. The CDR3 bases are TGTGCCAGCAGTTTACTCTCGGGGCACACCAGCTCCTACGAGCAGTACTTC. Its translation: CASSLLSGHTSSYEQYF. The rearrangement uses TRBV28 and TRBJ2-7; either TRBD1 or TRBD2 may fit D (5 bases each). Germline CDR1 MDHEN, CDR2 SYDVKM. This CDR3 comprises 17 residues. V gave up 2 bases and J gave up 0 bases, with 17 bases separating them.

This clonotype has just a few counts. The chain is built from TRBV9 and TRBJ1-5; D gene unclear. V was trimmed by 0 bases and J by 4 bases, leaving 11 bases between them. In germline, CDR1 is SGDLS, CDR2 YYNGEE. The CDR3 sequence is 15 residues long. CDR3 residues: CASSVDGVGNQPQHF. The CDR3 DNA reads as TGTGCCAGCAGCGTAGATGGGGTAGGGAATCAGCCCCAGCATTTT.

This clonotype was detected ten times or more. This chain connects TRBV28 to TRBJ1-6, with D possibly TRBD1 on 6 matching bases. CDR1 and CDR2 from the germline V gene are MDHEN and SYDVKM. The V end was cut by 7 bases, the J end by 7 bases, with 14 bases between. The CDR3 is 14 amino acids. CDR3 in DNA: TGTGCCAGCACCACCGGACAGTCAAATTCACCCCTCCACTTT. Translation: CASTTGQSNSPLHF.

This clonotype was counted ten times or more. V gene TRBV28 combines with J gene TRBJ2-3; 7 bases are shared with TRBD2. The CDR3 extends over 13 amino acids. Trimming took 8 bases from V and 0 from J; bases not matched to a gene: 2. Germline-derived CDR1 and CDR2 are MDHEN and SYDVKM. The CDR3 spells CASLAGSTDTQYF. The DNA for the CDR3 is TGTGCCAGCTTAGCGGGTAGCACAGATACGCAGTATTTT.

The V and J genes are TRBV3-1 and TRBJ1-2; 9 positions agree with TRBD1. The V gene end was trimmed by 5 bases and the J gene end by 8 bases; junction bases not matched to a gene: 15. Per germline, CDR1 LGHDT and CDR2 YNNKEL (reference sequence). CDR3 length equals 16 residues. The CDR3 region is CASSLGYRGHFYGYTF. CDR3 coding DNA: TGTGCCAGCAGCTTAGGATACAGGGGGCACTTCTACGGCTACACCTTC.

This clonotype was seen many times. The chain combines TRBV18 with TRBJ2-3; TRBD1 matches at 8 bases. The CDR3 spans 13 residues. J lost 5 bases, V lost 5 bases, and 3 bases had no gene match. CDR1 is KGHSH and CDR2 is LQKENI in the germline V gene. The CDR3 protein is CASSATGGDTQYF. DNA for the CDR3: TGTGCCAGCTCAGCAACAGGGGGAGATACGCAGTATTTT.

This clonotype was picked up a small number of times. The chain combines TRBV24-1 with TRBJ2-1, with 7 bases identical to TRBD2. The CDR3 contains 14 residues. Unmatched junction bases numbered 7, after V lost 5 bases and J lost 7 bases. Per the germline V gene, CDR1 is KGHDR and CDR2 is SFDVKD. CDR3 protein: CATSVGGSWNEQFF. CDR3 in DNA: TGTGCCACCAGTGTTGGCGGGAGTTGGAATGAGCAGTTCTTC.

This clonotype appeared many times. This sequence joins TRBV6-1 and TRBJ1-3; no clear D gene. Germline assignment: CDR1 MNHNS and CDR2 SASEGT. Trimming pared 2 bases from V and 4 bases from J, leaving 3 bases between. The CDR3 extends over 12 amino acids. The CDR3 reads CASSESGNTIYF. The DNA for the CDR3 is TGTGCCAGCAGTGAAAGCGGAAACACCATATATTTT.

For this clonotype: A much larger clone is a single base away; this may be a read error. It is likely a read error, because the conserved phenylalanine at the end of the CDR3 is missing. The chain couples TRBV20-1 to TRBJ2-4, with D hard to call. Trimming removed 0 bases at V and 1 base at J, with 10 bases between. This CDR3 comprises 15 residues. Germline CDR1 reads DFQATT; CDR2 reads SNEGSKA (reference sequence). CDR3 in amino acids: CSARDPLGAKNIQYL. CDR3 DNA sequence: TGCAGTGCTAGAGACCCTTTAGGGGCCAAAAACATTCAGTACCTC.

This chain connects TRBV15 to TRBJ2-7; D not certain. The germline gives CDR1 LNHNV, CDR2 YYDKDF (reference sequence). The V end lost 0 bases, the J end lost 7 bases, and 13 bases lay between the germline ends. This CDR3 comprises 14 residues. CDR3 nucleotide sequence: TGTGCCACCAGCAGAGAAACAGCCCTCGGGGAGCAGTACTTC. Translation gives CATSRETALGEQYF.

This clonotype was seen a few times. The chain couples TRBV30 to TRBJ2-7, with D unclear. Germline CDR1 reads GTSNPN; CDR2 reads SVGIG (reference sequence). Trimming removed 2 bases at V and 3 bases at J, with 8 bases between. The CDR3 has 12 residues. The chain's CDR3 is CAWSLGGYEQYF. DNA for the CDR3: TGTGCCTGGAGTCTGGGTGGCTACGAGCAGTACTTC.

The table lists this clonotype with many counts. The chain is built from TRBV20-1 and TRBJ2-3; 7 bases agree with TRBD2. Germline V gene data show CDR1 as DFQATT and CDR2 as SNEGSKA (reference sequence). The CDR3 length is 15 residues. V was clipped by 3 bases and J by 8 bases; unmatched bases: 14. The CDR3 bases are TGCAGTGCTAGTTTTATGGGACTACGTTCAAGTACGCAGTATTTT. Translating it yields CSASFMGLRSSTQYF.

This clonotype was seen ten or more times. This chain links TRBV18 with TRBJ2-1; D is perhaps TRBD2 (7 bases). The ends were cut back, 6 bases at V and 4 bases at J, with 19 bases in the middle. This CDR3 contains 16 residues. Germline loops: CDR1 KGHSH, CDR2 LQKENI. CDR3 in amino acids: CASSRGADQLYNEQFF. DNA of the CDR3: TGTGCCAGCTCTCGGGGGGCTGACCAGCTTTACAATGAGCAGTTCTTC. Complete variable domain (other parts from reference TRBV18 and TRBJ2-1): NAGVMQNPRHLVRRRGQEARLRCSPMKGHSHVYWYRQLPEEGLKFMVYLQKENIIDESGMPKERFSAEFPKEGPSILRIQQVVRGDSAAYFCASSRGADQLYNEQFFGPGTRLTVL.

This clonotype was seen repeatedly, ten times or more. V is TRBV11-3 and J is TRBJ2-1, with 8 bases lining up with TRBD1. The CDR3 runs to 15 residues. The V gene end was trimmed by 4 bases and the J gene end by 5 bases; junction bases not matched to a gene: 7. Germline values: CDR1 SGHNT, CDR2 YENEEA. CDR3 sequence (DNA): TGTGCCAGCAGCTCAGGACAGGGCCTGAACAATGAGCAGTTCTTC. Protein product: CASSSGQGLNNEQFF. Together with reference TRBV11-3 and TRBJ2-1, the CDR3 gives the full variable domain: EAGVVQSPRYKIIEKKQPVAFWCNPISGHNTLYWYLQNLGQGPELLIRYENEEAVDDSQLPKDRFSAERLKGVDSTLKIQPAELGDSAVYLCASSSGQGLNNEQFFGPGTRLTVL.

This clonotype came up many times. This CDR3 reads CASSQEGSWGYTF. CDR3 sequence (DNA): TGCGCCAGCAGCCAAGAGGGGAGTTGGGGCTACACCTTC. This rearrangement joins TRBV4-1 to TRBJ1-2; the D is unclear. Trimming shortened V by 0 bases and J by 8 bases, and 10 bases separated the two germline ends. The CDR3 length is 13 residues. Germline-derived CDR1 and CDR2 are MGHRA and YSYEKL.